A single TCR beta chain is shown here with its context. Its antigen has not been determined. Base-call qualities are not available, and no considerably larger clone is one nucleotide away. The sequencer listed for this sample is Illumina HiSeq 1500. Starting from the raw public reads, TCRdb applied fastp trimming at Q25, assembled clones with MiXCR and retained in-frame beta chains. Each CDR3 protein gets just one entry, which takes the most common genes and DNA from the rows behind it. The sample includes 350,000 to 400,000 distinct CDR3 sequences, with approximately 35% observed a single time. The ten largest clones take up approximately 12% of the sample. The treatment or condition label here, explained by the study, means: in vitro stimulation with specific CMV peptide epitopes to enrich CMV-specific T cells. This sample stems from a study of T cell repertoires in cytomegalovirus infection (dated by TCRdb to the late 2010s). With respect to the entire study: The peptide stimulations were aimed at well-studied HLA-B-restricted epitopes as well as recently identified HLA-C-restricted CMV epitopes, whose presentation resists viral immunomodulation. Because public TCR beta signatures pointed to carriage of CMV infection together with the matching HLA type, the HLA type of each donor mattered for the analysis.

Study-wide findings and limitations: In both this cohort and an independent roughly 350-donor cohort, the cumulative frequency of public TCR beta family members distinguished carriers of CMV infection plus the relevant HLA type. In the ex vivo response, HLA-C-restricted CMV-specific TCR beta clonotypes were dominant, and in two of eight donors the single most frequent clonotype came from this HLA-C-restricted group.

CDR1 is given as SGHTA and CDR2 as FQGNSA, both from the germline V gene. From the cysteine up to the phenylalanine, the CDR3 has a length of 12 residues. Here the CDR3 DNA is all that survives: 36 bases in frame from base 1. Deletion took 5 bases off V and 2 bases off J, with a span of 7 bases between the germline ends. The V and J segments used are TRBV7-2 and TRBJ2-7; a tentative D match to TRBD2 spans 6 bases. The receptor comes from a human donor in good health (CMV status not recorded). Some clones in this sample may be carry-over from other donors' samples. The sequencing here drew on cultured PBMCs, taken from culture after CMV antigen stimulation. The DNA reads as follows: TGTGCCAGCAGCCGGGGGACCTACGAGCAGTACTTC. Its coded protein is CASSRGTYEQYF. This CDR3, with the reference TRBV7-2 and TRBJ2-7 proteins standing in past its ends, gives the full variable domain GAGVSQSPSNKVTEKGKDVELRCDPISGHTALYWYRQSLGQGLEFLIYFQGNSAPDKSGLPSDRFSAERTGGSVSTLTIQRTQQEDSAVYLCASSRGTYEQYFGPGTRLTVT.